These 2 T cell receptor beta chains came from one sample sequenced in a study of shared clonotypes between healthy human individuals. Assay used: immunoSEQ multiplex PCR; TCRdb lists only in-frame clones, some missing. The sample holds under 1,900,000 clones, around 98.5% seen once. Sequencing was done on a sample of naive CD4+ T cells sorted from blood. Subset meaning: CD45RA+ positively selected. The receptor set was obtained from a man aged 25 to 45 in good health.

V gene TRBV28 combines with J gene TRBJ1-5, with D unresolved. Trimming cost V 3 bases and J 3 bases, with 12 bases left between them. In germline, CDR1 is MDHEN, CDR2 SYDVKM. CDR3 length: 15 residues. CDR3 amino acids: CASSFRAGSNQPQHF. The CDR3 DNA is TGTGCCAGCAGTTTTCGTGCAGGTTCCAATCAGCCCCAGCATTTT.

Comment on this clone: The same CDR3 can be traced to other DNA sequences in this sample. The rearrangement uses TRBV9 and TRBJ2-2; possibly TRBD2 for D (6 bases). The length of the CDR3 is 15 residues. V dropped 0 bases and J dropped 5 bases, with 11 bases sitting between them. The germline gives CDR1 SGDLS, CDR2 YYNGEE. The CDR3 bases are TGTGCCAGCAGCGTAGCTTCTCGGGGGACCGGGGAGCTGTTTTTT. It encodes CASSVASRGTGELFF.